This T cell receptor (beta chain) derives from a study of T cells after yellow fever vaccination. Findings of the study overall: Subsequent booster samples again held most clones from primary vaccination (96% CD4, over 80% CD8).

TCRdb re-called the 5' RACE reads with MiXCR, one entry per CDR3 protein. This sample carries 320,000 or so distinct CDR3 sequences, 7% to 9% of them seen once, and the ten largest clones take approximately 18%. This clonotype was seen more than once but under ten times. Its antigen is unidentified. From germline, CDR1 is SGHTA and CDR2 FQGTGA. Between the trimmed V and J ends, which lost 1 base and 1 base, there was a span of 8 bases. This CDR3 is built from 16 residues. The sample consisted of PBMCs, taken around 45 days after the first yellow fever vaccination. The sequence came from a man between 18 and 29 years old who received the YFV17D yellow fever vaccine. V usage is TRBV7-3 and J usage is TRBJ2-6, with a tentative D call TRBD1 (6 bases). CDR3 nucleotide sequence: TGTGCCAGCAGCTTAAACAGGGCTTCTGGGGCCAACGTCCTGACTTTC. As protein: CASSLNRASGANVLTF.